The 8 T cell receptor beta chains listed next were all sequenced from one sample in a study of T-cell memory formation after mild COVID-19. Each CDR3 protein is one row after TCRdb ran MiXCR on the 5' RACE reads. The repertoire holds roughly 580,000 distinct CDR3 sequences, approximately 19% seen once, with 12% in the top ten. The specimen was PBMCs or a T cell subset sorted from them (not recorded which). These receptors came from an adult woman who had mild COVID-19 (a few samples of this study predate the infection). Cell type and time point are not known.

The table lists this clonotype with a few counts. This rearrangement joins TRBV7-9 to TRBJ2-7, with 11 bases that match TRBD2. Germline CDR1 SEHNR, CDR2 FQNEAQ (reference sequence). The J segment lost 4 bases and the V segment lost 0 bases, leaving 2 bases of the junction unmatched. This CDR3 comprises 15 residues. The CDR3 loop reads CASSLALAGVYEQYF. In DNA, the CDR3 is TGTGCCAGCAGCTTAGCACTAGCGGGAGTTTACGAGCAGTACTTC.

The CDR3 DNA sequence: TGTGCCAGCAGTTACTCGACTACACAAGAGACCCAGTACTTC. Its protein is CASSYSTTQETQYF. This sequence joins TRBV6-6 and TRBJ2-5; the D gene is possibly TRBD2 (5 bases). This CDR3 contains 14 residues. Trimming left V 0 bases short and J 2 bases short, with 7 bases between. The germline CDR1 and CDR2 sequences are MNHNY and SVGAGI (reference sequence).

This clonotype turned up a few times. This chain joins TRBV7-9 and TRBJ1-1; possible D gene TRBD1, 6 bases. CDR1 and CDR2 (germline): SEHNR, FQNEAQ (reference sequence). This CDR3 is built from 16 residues. V gave up 3 bases and J gave up 5 bases, with 19 bases separating them. This CDR3 reads CASSFHRAPERTEAFF. The CDR3 DNA reads TGTGCCAGCAGCTTCCACAGGGCCCCAGAGAGGACTGAAGCTTTCTTT.

V gene TRBV20-1 combines with J gene TRBJ2-6; D unresolved. Trimming removed 5 bases from V and 2 bases from J, with 10 bases in between. CDR1 is DFQATT, CDR2 SNEGSKA, per germline (reference sequence). This CDR3 comprises 14 residues. CDR3 protein: CSASQVTGANVLTF. CDR3 DNA sequence: TGCAGTGCTTCGCAGGTCACTGGGGCCAACGTCCTGACTTTC.

The chain uses TRBV3-1 and TRBJ2-3; TRBD2 aligns across 7 bases. The CDR3 runs 15 residues. Trimming took 4 bases from V and 6 from J; bases not matched to a gene: 10. The germline V gene has CDR1 LGHDT and CDR2 YNNKEL (reference sequence). The CDR3 DNA reads as TGTGCCAGCAGCCCCTACGGCGGGGGACGGGATACGCAGTATTTT. Its protein is CASSPYGGGRDTQYF.

This clonotype was recorded at least ten times. J is TRBJ2-3 and V is TRBV20-1; 7 positions match TRBD2. The CDR3 covers 16 residues. Trimming cost V 0 bases and J 4 bases; bases outside gene matches: 10. Germline V gene sequence: CDR1 DFQATT, CDR2 SNEGSKA (reference sequence). DNA for the CDR3: TGCAGTGCTAGAGATAGAGGCGGGGGAGACTCAGATACGCAGTATTTT. The encoded protein is CSARDRGGGDSDTQYF.

This rearrangement joins TRBV28 to TRBJ2-7; possible D gene TRBD1, 6 bases. Germline-derived CDR1 and CDR2 are MDHEN and SYDVKM. This CDR3 contains 15 residues. The ends were cut back, 8 bases at V and 2 bases at J, with 19 bases in the middle. The CDR3 sequence: CASHAYREKPYEQYF. The CDR3 nucleotides are TGTGCCAGCCACGCCTACAGGGAAAAACCCTACGAGCAGTACTTC.

The rearrangement uses TRBV7-9 and TRBJ2-7, with D unclear. The CDR3 sequence is 12 residues long. V lost 1 base, J lost 5 bases, and 6 bases lay in between. Germline CDR1 and CDR2: SEHNR and FQNEAQ (reference sequence). CDR3 residues: CASSLGHHEQYF. DNA of the CDR3: TGTGCCAGCAGCTTAGGACACCACGAGCAGTACTTC.